Reported below is one TCR beta chain. Antigen unknown. Ineligible for inclusion were patients with other autoimmune diseases, uncontrolled infections, pregnancy or lactation. V was pared by 0 bases and J by 6 bases, with 8 bases between. The germline gives CDR1 LGHNT, CDR2 FRNRAP. This CDR3 has 14 amino acids. This entry belongs to a study of Graves' ophthalmopathy and Graves' hyperthyroidism. Points from the study as a whole: A 13-signature model separated ophthalmopathy from stable hyperthyroidism, reaching roughly 85% sensitivity and approximately 81% specificity cross-validated. Progression of ophthalmopathy was predicted by the model with about 68% sensitivity and roughly 74% specificity.

Using RNA transcripts, the TCR beta CDR3 regions were amplified. First-round RT-PCR with HTBI primers preceded a second-round multiplex PCR. MiXCR, applied by TCRdb to the multiplex PCR reads, yields one record per CDR3 protein. The sample holds some 240,000 distinct CDR3 sequences; around 45% are singletons and the top ten take about 45%. The sample comprised peripheral blood. The sequence came from an adult man with Graves' ophthalmopathy. This chain connects TRBV12-5 to TRBJ2-2; D gene unclear. In nucleotides, the CDR3 is TGTGCTAGTGGTTTGGTCCCCTTTCCCGGGGAGCTGTTTTTT. Translated: CASGLVPFPGELFF.